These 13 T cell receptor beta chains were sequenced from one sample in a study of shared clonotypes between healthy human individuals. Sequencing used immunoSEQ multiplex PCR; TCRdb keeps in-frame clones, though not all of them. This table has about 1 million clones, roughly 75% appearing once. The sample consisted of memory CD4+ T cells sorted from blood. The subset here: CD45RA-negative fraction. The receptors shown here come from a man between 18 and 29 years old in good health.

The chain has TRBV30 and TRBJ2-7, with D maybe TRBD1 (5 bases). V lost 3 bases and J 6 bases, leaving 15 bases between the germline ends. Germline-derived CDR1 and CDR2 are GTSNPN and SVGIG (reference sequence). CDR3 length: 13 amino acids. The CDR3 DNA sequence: TGTGCCTGGAGAGGTGGGGCTAAGGGCGAGCAGTACTTC. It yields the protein CAWRGGAKGEQYF.

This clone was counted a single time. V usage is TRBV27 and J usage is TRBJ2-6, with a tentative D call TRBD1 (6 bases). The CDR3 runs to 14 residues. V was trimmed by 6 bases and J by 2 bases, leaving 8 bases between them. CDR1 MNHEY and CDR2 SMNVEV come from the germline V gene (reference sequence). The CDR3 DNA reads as TGTGCCAGCAGGCAGGGGACTGGGGCCAACGTCCTGACTTTC. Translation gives CASRQGTGANVLTF.

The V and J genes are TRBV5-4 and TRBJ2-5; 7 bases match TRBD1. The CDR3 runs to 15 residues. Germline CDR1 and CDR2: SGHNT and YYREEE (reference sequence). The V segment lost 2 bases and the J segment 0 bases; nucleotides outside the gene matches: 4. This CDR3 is CASSLPGQNQETQYF. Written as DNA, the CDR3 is TGTGCCAGCAGCTTACCGGGACAGAACCAAGAGACCCAGTACTTC.

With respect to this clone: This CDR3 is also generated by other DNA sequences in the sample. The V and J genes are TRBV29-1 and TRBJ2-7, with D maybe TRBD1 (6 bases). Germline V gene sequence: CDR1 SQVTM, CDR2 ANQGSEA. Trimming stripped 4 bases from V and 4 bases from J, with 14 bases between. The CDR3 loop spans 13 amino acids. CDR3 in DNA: TGCAGCGTTGGCGAGGGGGTTCGGTACGAGCAGTACTTC. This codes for CSVGEGVRYEQYF.

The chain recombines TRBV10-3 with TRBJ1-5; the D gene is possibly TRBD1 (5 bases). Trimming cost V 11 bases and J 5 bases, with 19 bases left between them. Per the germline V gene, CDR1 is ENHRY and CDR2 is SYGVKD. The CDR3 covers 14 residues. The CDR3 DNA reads TGTGCCTCAACACCGGGGGGGACGGATCAGCCCCAGCATTTT. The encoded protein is CASTPGGTDQPQHF.

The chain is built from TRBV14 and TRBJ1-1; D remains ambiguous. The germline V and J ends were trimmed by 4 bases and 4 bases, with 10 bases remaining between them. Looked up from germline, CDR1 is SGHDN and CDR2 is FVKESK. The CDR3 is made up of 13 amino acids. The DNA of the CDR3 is TGTGCCAGCAGCCTCGGGCGCCCCACTGAAGCTTTCTTT. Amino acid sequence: CASSLGRPTEAFF.

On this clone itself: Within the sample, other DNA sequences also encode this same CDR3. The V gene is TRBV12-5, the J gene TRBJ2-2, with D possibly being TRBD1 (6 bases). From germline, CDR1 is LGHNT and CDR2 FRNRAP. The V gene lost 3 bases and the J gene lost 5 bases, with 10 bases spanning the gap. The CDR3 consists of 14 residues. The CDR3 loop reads CASGLQGSTGELFF. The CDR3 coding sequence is TGTGCTAGTGGTTTACAGGGCTCGACCGGGGAGCTGTTTTTT.

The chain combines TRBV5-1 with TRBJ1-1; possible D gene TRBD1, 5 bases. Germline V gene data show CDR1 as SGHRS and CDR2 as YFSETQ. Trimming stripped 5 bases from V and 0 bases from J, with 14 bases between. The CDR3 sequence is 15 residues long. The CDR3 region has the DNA TGCGCCAGCAGGGGGCAAGGCCTAATGAACACTGAAGCTTTCTTT. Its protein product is CASRGQGLMNTEAFF.

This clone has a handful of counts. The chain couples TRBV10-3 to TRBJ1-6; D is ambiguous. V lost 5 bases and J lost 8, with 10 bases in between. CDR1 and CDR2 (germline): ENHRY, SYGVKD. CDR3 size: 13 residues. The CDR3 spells CAISYTEDSPLHF. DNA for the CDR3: TGTGCCATCAGTTATACCGAAGATTCACCCCTCCACTTT.

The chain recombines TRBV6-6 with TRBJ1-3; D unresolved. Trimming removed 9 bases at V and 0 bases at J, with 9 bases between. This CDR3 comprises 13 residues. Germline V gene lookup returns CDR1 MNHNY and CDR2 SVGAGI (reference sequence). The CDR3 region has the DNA TGTGCCAGTACCCGTACCTCTGGAAACACCATATATTTT. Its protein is CASTRTSGNTIYF.

The CDR3 DNA is TGTGCCGGGCTTAATATCGGGGGGTCTGGGGCCAACGTCCTGACTTTC. Protein: CAGLNIGGSGANVLTF. J is TRBJ2-6 and V is TRBV30; 7 bases fit TRBD2. The CDR3 covers 16 residues. The germline CDR1 and CDR2 sequences are GTSNPN and SVGIG (reference sequence). V lost 8 bases and J lost 1; bases outside the gene matches: 11.

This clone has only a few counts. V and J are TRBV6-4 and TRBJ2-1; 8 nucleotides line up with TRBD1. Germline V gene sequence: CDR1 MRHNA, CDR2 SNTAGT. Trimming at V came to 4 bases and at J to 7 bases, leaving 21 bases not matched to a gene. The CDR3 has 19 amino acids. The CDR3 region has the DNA TGTGCCAGCAGTGGAAGGGACAGGCCACCTATAGGGTCTACGAATGAGCAGTTCTTC. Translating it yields CASSGRDRPPIGSTNEQFF.

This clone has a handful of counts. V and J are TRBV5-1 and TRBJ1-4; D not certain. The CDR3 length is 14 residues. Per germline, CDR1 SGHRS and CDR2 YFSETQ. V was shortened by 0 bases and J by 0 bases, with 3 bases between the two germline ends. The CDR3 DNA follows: TGCGCCAGCAGCTTGGACGCAACTAATGAAAAACTGTTTTTT. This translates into CASSLDATNEKLFF. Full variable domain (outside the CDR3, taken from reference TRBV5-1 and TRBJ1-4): KAGVTQTPRYLIKTRGQQVTLSCSPISGHRSVSWYQQTPGQGLQFLFEYFSETQRNKGNFPGRFSGRQFSNSRSEMNVSTLELGDSALYLCASSLDATNEKLFFGSGTQLSVL.